The text below deals with one TCR beta chain. The antigen is unknown. This entry belongs to a study of spatial heterogeneity in lung cancer. Overall study: As counted in raw reads, each unique TCR and UMI combination appeared more than ten times on average.

CDR1 is LNHNV and CDR2 is YYDKDF in the germline V gene (reference sequence). The CDR3 is 11 residues long. With 8 bases removed from V and 3 bases from J, the gap between germline ends came to 8 bases. Unique molecular identifiers, one per molecule, were present on every TCR cDNA molecule. MiXCR, applied by TCRdb to the 5' RACE reads, yields one record per CDR3 protein. This sample has some 53,000 distinct CDR3 sequences, with roughly 7% found just once. As to time point: sample taken at primary tumor resection. Unsorted tumor, nontumor lung tissue or cryopreserved PBMC supplied the whole RNA. A total of approximately 77 untreated early-stage non-small cell lung cancer patients served as donors. General study points: Ubiquitous expanded tumor TCRs appeared in blood more at resection than follow-up.

The genes are TRBV15 and TRBJ2-7; TRBD2 might be the D (5 bases). Here the sequenced sample was PBMCs, taken at surgery. This receptor was identified in a female donor with early-stage non-small cell lung cancer. Here the CDR3 DNA reads TGTGCCACCGGACGGGGCTACGAGCAGTACTTC. It specifies CATGRGYEQYF.